These 10 T cell receptor beta chains share one sample of origin, sequenced in a study of shared clonotypes between healthy human individuals. Sequenced by immunoSEQ multiplex PCR; TCRdb stores in-frame clones only, minus some. The sample records more than 2 million clones, around 93% being singletons. Naivety among CD8 cells was defined by CD45RO negativity and positive CCR7 selection, thereby excluding terminally differentiated effector memory CD45RA+ cells. The specimen was naive CD8+ T cells from PBMCs. Receptor source: a man younger than 30 in good health. Some clones in this sample may be carry-over from other donors' samples.

The V call is TRBV6-1, the J call TRBJ2-1; D is ambiguous. The germline V gene has CDR1 MNHNS and CDR2 SASEGT. With 2 bases removed from V and 4 bases from J, the gap between germline ends came to 15 bases. This CDR3 spans 16 amino acids. The CDR3 sequence: CASSEFIWGTYNEQFF. The CDR3 coding sequence is TGTGCCAGCAGTGAATTTATTTGGGGAACTTACAATGAGCAGTTCTTC.

This clone was counted once. V usage is TRBV2 and J usage is TRBJ2-3; perhaps TRBD1 as D (6 bases). The CDR3 has 15 amino acids. Looked up from germline, CDR1 is SNHLY and CDR2 is FYNNEI. Trimming took off 6 bases at V and 0 bases at J, with 13 bases between the two ends. In DNA, the CDR3 is TGTGCCAGCAGGGGTGGACAGCATAGCACAGATACGCAGTATTTT. It translates to CASRGGQHSTDTQYF.

Details on this clone: Its ends do not fully match the called genes, so a read error is possible. The sample contains more than one DNA sequence encoding this CDR3. This chain connects TRBV5-1 to TRBJ2-1; maybe TRBD1 (5 bases). Germline lookup yields CDR1 SGHRS and CDR2 YFSETQ. The CDR3 runs 12 residues. CDR3 bases: TGCGCCAGCCGCTTAGGGGTTAATGAGCAGTTCTTC. Its protein product is CASRLGVNEQFF.

The rearrangement joins TRBV7-9 to TRBJ2-7; weak D call: TRBD1 (6 bases). Germline V gives CDR1 SEHNR, CDR2 FQNEAQ (reference sequence). Trimming stripped 3 bases from V and 3 bases from J, with 12 bases between. The CDR3 extends over 14 amino acids. The chain's CDR3 is CASSFTGNSYEQYF. The CDR3 nucleotides read TGTGCCAGCAGCTTTACAGGGAATAGCTACGAGCAGTACTTC.

The chain has TRBV7-9 and TRBJ1-2, with D possibly being TRBD1 (6 bases). Germline V gene sequence: CDR1 SEHNR, CDR2 FQNEAQ (reference sequence). The V end lost 5 bases, the J end lost 7 bases, and 14 bases lay between the germline ends. CDR3 length equals 13 residues. The CDR3 protein is CASSPTGSPGYTF. CDR3 nucleotides: TGTGCCAGCAGCCCCACAGGGAGTCCTGGCTACACCTTC.

As regards this clone: This sequence may be a read error, since a much larger clone differs from it by one base. The rearrangement links TRBV7-9 to TRBJ2-1; 14 bases are shared with TRBD2. The V gene's germline CDR1 is SEHNR and CDR2 FQNEAQ (reference sequence). This CDR3 has 15 amino acids. Trimming cost V 4 bases and J 9 bases; bases outside gene matches: 5. The CDR3 protein is CASSWGTSGRGEQFF. CDR3 sequence (DNA): TGTGCCAGCAGCTGGGGGACTAGCGGGAGAGGTGAGCAGTTCTTC.

CDR3 protein: CASSPSPAGGYEQFF. CDR3 sequence (DNA): TGTGCCAGCAGCCCCTCCCCAGCGGGAGGGTATGAGCAGTTCTTC. The rearrangement joins TRBV5-6 to TRBJ2-1; 10 bases line up with TRBD2. Germline CDR1 reads SGHDT; CDR2 reads YYEEEE. Trimming took 4 bases from V and 8 from J; bases not matched to a gene: 9. There are 15 residues in the CDR3.

The chain has TRBV19 and TRBJ1-5; the D gene is possibly TRBD1 (5 bases). The CDR3 extends over 14 amino acids. Germline-derived CDR1 and CDR2 are LNHDA and SQIVND (reference sequence). V lost 4 bases and J 9 bases, leaving 16 bases between the germline ends. CDR3 DNA: TGTGCCAGTAGTACCCGACCCAGGGATAGGCCCCAGCATTTT. Amino acids: CASSTRPRDRPQHF.

V and J are TRBV5-1 and TRBJ2-2, with a tentative D call TRBD1 (6 bases). The germline CDR1 and CDR2 sequences are SGHRS and YFSETQ. Trimming left V 5 bases short and J 1 base short, with 18 bases between. This CDR3 contains 17 residues. CDR3 sequence: CASRSGIRGQNTGELFF. CDR3 nucleotide sequence: TGCGCCAGCAGATCCGGCATCAGGGGACAGAACACCGGGGAGCTGTTTTTT.

The CDR3 DNA reads TGTGCCAGCAGCTTATCTGCGGGAGCGGGAAACATTCAGTACTTC. Translated: CASSLSAGAGNIQYF. The V call is TRBV7-8, the J call TRBJ2-4, with 7 bases aligning to TRBD2. The CDR3 is 15 residues long. The ends lost 2 bases at V and 6 bases at J; junction bases unmatched: 7. Germline lookup yields CDR1 SGHVS and CDR2 FQNEAQ.